The rows below give T cell receptor beta chains drawn from one sample of a study of OX40 agonist ivuxolimab in advanced cancers. Generated by immunoSEQ multiplex PCR, the TCRdb table keeps only in-frame clones and is missing some. The sample lists around 65,000 clones, 92% occurring once. Here the sequenced sample was CD4+ or CD8+ T cells sorted from blood, taken in a trial of the OX40 agonist ivuxolimab. Receptor source: an adult with an advanced solid tumor such as melanoma, head and neck, liver or kidney cancer. Each CDR3 is given with its conserved first and last residue. A D gene is named only where the DNA matches it firmly. Size tells how often a clone was seen (once, few, many) or the class of an expanded clone, and some rows leave it out.

d_gene	abundance	v_gene	j_gene	CDR3nt	CDR3aa
NA	once	TRBV5-4	TRBJ1-4	TGTGCCAGCAGCTTGGGACCCTGGGAGGGAAAACTGTTTTTT	CASSLGPWEGKLFF
TRBD1	NA	TRBV19	TRBJ2-7	TGTGCCAGTACTGCTGGACAGGGGGGTTCCTACGAGCAGTACTTC	CASTAGQGGSYEQYF
NA	NA	TRBV18	TRBJ2-1	TGTGCCAGCTCACCAAATTTCGAAGGCAATGAGCAGTTCTTC	CASSPNFEGNEQFF
NA	NA	TRBV7-9	TRBJ2-6	TGTGCCAGCAGCCAGCCCCTCGGACAGTGGAGCTCTGGGGCCAACGTCCTGACTTTC	CASSQPLGQWSSGANVLTF
NA	NA	TRBV11-2	TRBJ1-3	TGTGCCAGCAGCTCATCTTCGGGCTTCTCTGGAAACACCATATATTTT	CASSSSSGFSGNTIYF
NA	NA	TRBV30	TRBJ1-1	TGTGCCTGGAGTGCCGGAGGGGACACTGAAGCTTTCTTT	CAWSAGGDTEAFF
TRBD2	NA	TRBV2	TRBJ2-3	TGTGCCAGCAGACTAGCGGGTCTCTCAGATACGCAGTATTTT	CASRLAGLSDTQYF
NA	NA	TRBV15	TRBJ1-4	TGTGCCACCAGCAGAGATGTGGGAACTAATGAAAAACTGTTTTTT	CATSRDVGTNEKLFF
NA	NA	TRBV10-2	TRBJ1-5	TGCGCCAGCAGTGAGGGAGGGATGGGGCAGCCCCAGCATTTT	CASSEGGMGQPQHF
TRBD1	NA	TRBV7-8	TRBJ2-3	TGTGCCAGCAGCTTAAGGGTGGGGACAGGGGGCGCGGCGCAGTATTTT	CASSLRVGTGGAAQYF
NA	NA	TRBV11-3	TRBJ1-1	TGTGCCAGCAGGGAGGAAAGGGGGGGCACTGAAGCTTTCTTT	CASREERGGTEAFF
NA	NA	TRBV7-9	TRBJ2-7	TGTGCCAGCAGCTTAGGGCTAGCCCACGAGCAGTACTTC	CASSLGLAHEQYF
NA	few	TRBV9	TRBJ2-3	TGTGCCAGCAGCGGGGACTCCTACCCCACAGATACGCAGTATTTT	CASSGDSYPTDTQYF
NA	NA	TRBV6-6	TRBJ1-3	TGTGCCAGCAGGCAGGACACCTCTGGAAACACCATATATTTT	CASRQDTSGNTIYF
NA	NA	TRBV7-2	TRBJ2-3	TGTGCCAGCAGCTTGGTATTCGAGCGGACGCAGTATTTT	CASSLVFERTQYF
NA	once	TRBV7-6	TRBJ1-5	TGTGCCAGCAGCCGGCAGGGTGATCAGCCCCAGCATTTT	CASSRQGDQPQHF
TRBD1	once	TRBV11-3	TRBJ2-3	TGTGCCAGCAGCGGCCCGGGACAGGGATTCACAGATACGCAGTATTTT	CASSGPGQGFTDTQYF
TRBD1	NA	TRBV19	TRBJ2-3	TGTGCCAGTGGCACAGGGGCCACAGATACGCAGTATTTT	CASGTGATDTQYF
NA	NA	TRBV19	TRBJ1-2	TGTGCCAGTAGTATAGCGGAGTGGGGGGCGCGAGGAGGCTACACCTTC	CASSIAEWGARGGYTF
TRBD2	NA	TRBV6-5	TRBJ2-1	TGTGCCAGCAGCGTCCTAGCGGGGGAGCAGTTCTTC	CASSVLAGEQFF
TRBD2	NA	TRBV18	TRBJ2-5	TGTGCCAGCTCACCTCGGACTAGCGGGGGCCAAGAGACCCAGTACTTC	CASSPRTSGGQETQYF
TRBD1	NA	TRBV6-5	TRBJ1-5	TGTGCCAGCAGGACAGGGGGTCACCAGCCCCAGCATTTT	CASRTGGHQPQHF
TRBD1	NA	TRBV5-5	TRBJ1-2	TGTGCCAGCAGCTTGGCCCTTGGACAGGGTAACTATGGCTACACCTTC	CASSLALGQGNYGYTF
TRBD1	NA	TRBV18	TRBJ2-7	TGTGCCAGCTCGCCGGACAGGGGATGGAGCGAGCAGTACTTC	CASSPDRGWSEQYF
TRBD2	NA	TRBV19	TRBJ2-1	TGTGCCAGTAGTATGACTAGCGGCGAGCAGTTCTTC	CASSMTSGEQFF
NA	NA	TRBV7-6	TRBJ2-3	TGTGCCAGCAGCTCCAGAAAGGGGGACAAAGATACGCAGTATTTT	CASSSRKGDKDTQYF
NA	few	TRBV5-1	TRBJ2-7	TGCGCCAGCAGCTTGGCCAGGGGGGCACTTTCCGAGCAGTACTTC	CASSLARGALSEQYF
TRBD2	once	TRBV6-5	TRBJ2-7	TGTGCCAGCAGTGAAGCGGGAGAGCAGTACTTC	CASSEAGEQYF
NA	NA	TRBV15	TRBJ1-1	TGTGCCACCAGCAGCAGGGGCCGAAACACTGAAGCTTTCTTT	CATSSRGRNTEAFF
NA	NA	TRBV6-5	TRBJ1-4	TGTGCCAGCAGTCCGGGACACTATAATGAAAAACTGTTTTTT	CASSPGHYNEKLFF
TRBD1	NA	TRBV6-6	TRBJ1-1	TGTGCCAGCAGTTACCCTGGGACAGGGAACACTGAAGCTTTCTTT	CASSYPGTGNTEAFF
TRBD2	NA	TRBV9	TRBJ2-1	TGTGCCAGCAGCGTAGTGACTAGCGGGGGTGAGCAGTTCTTC	CASSVVTSGGEQFF
TRBD1	NA	TRBV6-1	TRBJ1-6	TGTGCCAGTTCCGACCAACAGGGGAGTAATTCACCCCTCCACTTT	CASSDQQGSNSPLHF
NA	NA	TRBV30	TRBJ2-7	TGTGCCTGGAGTCCTGGGCTTTACGAGCAGTACTTC	CAWSPGLYEQYF
TRBD1	NA	TRBV5-4	TRBJ2-1	TGTGCCAGCAGCCCGAGGGACAGGTCCTACAATGAGCAGTTCTTC	CASSPRDRSYNEQFF
NA	NA	TRBV5-4	TRBJ1-6	TGTGCCAGCAGCACGACAGCCCTCAGGGATTCACCCCTCCACTTT	CASSTTALRDSPLHF
NA	NA	TRBV18	TRBJ2-2	TGTGCCAGCTCACCACAGGGTACGGTCGGGGAGCTGTTTTTT	CASSPQGTVGELFF
NA	NA	TRBV4-1	TRBJ2-7	TGCGCCAGCAGCCAAGCGGGTGAGACCTCCTACGAGCAGTACTTC	CASSQAGETSYEQYF
NA	NA	TRBV6-6	TRBJ1-1	TGTGCCAGCAGTTACAGCCAGGGGAGGGCTGAAGCTTTCTTT	CASSYSQGRAEAFF
TRBD2	NA	TRBV11-2	TRBJ2-3	TGTGCCAGCAGCCATGGGGGGACTAGCGCCGATACGCAGTATTTT	CASSHGGTSADTQYF
TRBD2	NA	TRBV5-1	TRBJ2-1	TGCGCCAGCAGCCCCCCGGGGGGGTCCTTGAATGAGCAGTTCTTC	CASSPPGGSLNEQFF
TRBD1	NA	TRBV6-1	TRBJ1-6	TGTGCCAGCAGTGAAGCCCAGGGGGAATCACCCCTCCACTTT	CASSEAQGESPLHF
NA	NA	TRBV5-4	TRBJ2-7	TGTGCCAGCAGCTCCCCCCGCAGCTCCTACGAGCAGTACTTC	CASSSPRSSYEQYF
NA	once	TRBV5-4	TRBJ1-1	TGTGCCAGCAGCTTGGGACAGATGAACACTGAAGCTTTCTTT	CASSLGQMNTEAFF
NA	once	TRBV7-9	TRBJ2-5	TGTGCCAGCAGCCCCTTGCTGGGGAGGGGGCAAGAGACCCAGTACTTC	CASSPLLGRGQETQYF
NA	NA	TRBV28	TRBJ1-2	TGTGCCAGCAAGTTTTCTTGGGACTATGGCTACACCTTC	CASKFSWDYGYTF
TRBD2	NA	TRBV6-5	TRBJ2-2	TGTGCCAGCAGACACCGTGGACTAGCCGGGGAGCTGTTTTTT	CASRHRGLAGELFF
NA	NA	TRBV6-5	TRBJ2-5	TGTGCCAGCAGTTACTCGAGGACAGTCCAAGAGACCCAGTACTTC	CASSYSRTVQETQYF